This T cell receptor beta chain was identified during a study of blood T cells in healthy people across ages. No fewer than 6 million PBMCs went into each sample. For the second PCR, which ran for roughly 7 to 11 cycles, a sample-barcoded 5' primer and a J-beta primer mix were used. Via MiXCR, TCRdb re-called the 5' RACE reads, giving one row per CDR3 protein. The table has under 2 million distinct CDR3 sequences, about 31% seen once. This clonotype was found many times. This CDR3 spans 15 amino acids. Trimming took 4 bases from V and 5 from J; bases not matched to a gene: 9. The germline V gene encodes CDR1 SGHRS and CDR2 YFSETQ.

The receptor was derived from a woman in her twenties or thirties in good health. Specimen: blood. The chain carries TRBV5-1 and TRBJ2-7; 10 positions agree with TRBD2. CDR3 in DNA: TGCGCCAGCAGCGAACCACTAGCGGGACATAACGAGCAGTACTTC. Encoded protein: CASSEPLAGHNEQYF.